The 17 T cell receptor beta chains below all came from one sample that was sequenced in a study of OX40 agonist ivuxolimab in advanced cancers. Method: immunoSEQ multiplex PCR; TCRdb's copy keeps in-frame clones and lacks some. The sample contains about 31,000 clones, approximately 85% of which appear only once. The specimen comprised CD4+ or CD8+ T cells sorted from blood, sampled in a trial of the OX40 agonist ivuxolimab. Receptor source: an adult with an advanced solid tumor such as melanoma, head and neck, liver or kidney cancer.

The rearrangement links TRBV4-3 to TRBJ2-7, with 7 bases aligning to TRBD1. CDR1 LGHNA and CDR2 YSLEER come from the germline V gene. Trimming at V came to 1 base and at J to 1 base, leaving 4 bases not matched to a gene. This CDR3 comprises 15 residues. The CDR3 loop is CASSQAGTASYEQYF. As DNA, the CDR3 is TGCGCCAGCAGCCAAGCAGGGACAGCATCCTACGAGCAGTACTTC.

This chain uses TRBV2 with TRBJ2-7; 10 nucleotides line up with TRBD2. The CDR3 consists of 14 residues. The V gene end was trimmed by 8 bases and the J gene end by 5 bases; junction bases not matched to a gene: 9. The germline CDR1 and CDR2 sequences are SNHLY and FYNNEI. The CDR3 DNA is TGTGCCAGCGACCCTAGCGGGGGTGTGAACGAGCAGTACTTC. Residues: CASDPSGGVNEQYF.

V gene TRBV28 combines with J gene TRBJ2-7; maybe TRBD1 (5 bases). CDR3 length: 12 residues. V gave up 2 bases and J gave up 7 bases, with 9 bases separating them. Looked up from germline, CDR1 is MDHEN and CDR2 is SYDVKM. The CDR3 here is CASSLRGREQYF. The CDR3, as DNA: TGTGCCAGCAGTTTAAGGGGTAGGGAGCAGTACTTC.

J is TRBJ2-5 and V is TRBV21-1; TRBD1 is the table's D call, not checked against the DNA. TRBV21-1 counts as a pseudogene. This CDR3 is built from 16 residues. CDR3 region: CASSNANRGRQETQYF. DNA for the CDR3: TGTGCCAGCAGCAATGCGAACAGGGGGCGACAAGAGACCCAGTACTTC.

CDR3: CASKASQGPYEQYF. The CDR3 DNA reads TGCGCCAGCAAAGCCTCACAGGGCCCCTACGAGCAGTACTTC. The chain has TRBV10-2 and TRBJ2-7; TRBD1 is a possible D gene (6 bases). Germline V gives CDR1 WSHSY, CDR2 SAAADI. The CDR3 extends over 14 amino acids. Trimming stripped 7 bases from V and 2 bases from J, with 15 bases between.

The chain links TRBV2 to TRBJ2-1; TRBD2 aligns across 11 bases. This CDR3 is built from 16 residues. The V gene end was trimmed by 6 bases and the J gene end by 6 bases; junction bases not matched to a gene: 10. CDR1 SNHLY and CDR2 FYNNEI come from the germline V gene. The CDR3 DNA is TGTGCCAGCAGACCCATAGCGGGGGGGCCCTCCAATGAGCAGTTCTTC. The encoded protein is CASRPIAGGPSNEQFF.

The rearrangement joins TRBV27 to TRBJ2-1; 7 bases agree with TRBD2. The V and J ends lost 5 bases and 3 bases, in that order; junction bases with no gene match: 10. The CDR3 is 16 residues long. Germline loops: CDR1 MNHEY, CDR2 SMNVEV (reference sequence). As DNA, the CDR3 is TGTGCCAGCAGTCCCACCGGGACTAATTACTACAATGAGCAGTTCTTC. Translation: CASSPTGTNYYNEQFF.

This clone was seen only once. The CDR3 DNA follows: TGTGCCACGGGTTGGCGGGGAGGGGACAATGAGCAGTTCTTC. Its translation: CATGWRGGDNEQFF. The chain is built from TRBV27 and TRBJ2-1; 7 bases are a match to TRBD2. With 10 bases clipped from V and 5 bases from J, the junction kept 11 bases outside the gene matches. This CDR3 has 14 amino acids. From germline, CDR1 is MNHEY and CDR2 SMNVEV (reference sequence).

This clone was detected once. The chain has TRBV15 and TRBJ2-7, with D perhaps TRBD2 (6 bases). This CDR3 spans 16 amino acids. Germline V CDR1 and CDR2: LNHNV, YYDKDF (reference sequence). With 3 bases removed from V and 2 bases from J, the gap between germline ends came to 17 bases. Here the CDR3 DNA reads TGTGCCACCAGCAGCGCCCTGGAGGGAATCACCTACGAGCAGTACTTC. This codes for CATSSALEGITYEQYF. Looking up the rest from reference TRBV15 and TRBJ2-7 gives the full variable domain: DAMVIQNPRYQVTQFGKPVTLSCSQTLNHNVMYWYQQKSSQAPKLLFHYYDKDFNNEADTPDNFQSRRPNTSFCFLDIRSPGLGDTAMYLCATSSALEGITYEQYFGPGTRLTVT.

This clone was picked up a small number of times. The J gene is TRBJ2-7, the V gene TRBV13, with 10 bases matching TRBD2. The V and J ends lost 2 bases and 2 bases, in that order; junction bases with no gene match: 0. This CDR3 spans 14 amino acids. Germline V CDR1 and CDR2: PRHDT, FYEKMQ (reference sequence). CDR3 region: CASSLTSGAYEQYF. CDR3 bases: TGTGCCAGCAGCTTAACTAGCGGGGCCTACGAGCAGTACTTC.

This clone was counted a single time. The chain employs TRBV10-2 and TRBJ2-7; D is unresolved. Trimming took off 2 bases at V and 2 bases at J, with 7 bases between the two ends. Germline lookup yields CDR1 WSHSY and CDR2 SAAADI. The CDR3 consists of 13 residues. The CDR3 protein is CASSEGRAYEQYF. In DNA, the CDR3 is TGCGCCAGCAGTGAGGGACGGGCCTACGAGCAGTACTTC.

The V and J genes are TRBV6-5 and TRBJ2-7; D might be TRBD1 (5 bases). Germline V CDR1 and CDR2: MNHEY, SVGAGI. The V gene lost 0 bases and the J gene lost 2 bases, with 8 bases spanning the gap. There are 14 residues in the CDR3. The DNA for the CDR3 is TGTGCCAGCAGTTACTCAGGGGATCCCTACGAGCAGTACTTC. Translated: CASSYSGDPYEQYF.

The V and J genes are TRBV28 and TRBJ1-2; weak D call: TRBD1 (5 bases). This CDR3 has 14 amino acids. Trimming stripped 7 bases from V and 4 bases from J, with 16 bases between. Germline V gene sequence: CDR1 MDHEN, CDR2 SYDVKM. The CDR3: CASTQPQGFYGYTF. DNA of the CDR3: TGTGCCAGCACCCAACCTCAGGGATTCTATGGCTACACCTTC.

J is TRBJ2-7 and V is TRBV5-1; D unresolved. V lost 0 bases to trimming and J lost 0 bases, with 4 bases between them. This CDR3 has 13 amino acids. Germline V gene sequence: CDR1 SGHRS, CDR2 YFSETQ. The CDR3 DNA reads TGCGCCAGCAGCTTGGTCGGCTCCTACGAGCAGTACTTC. This sequence encodes CASSLVGSYEQYF.

CDR3 nucleotides: TGTGCAAGTCGCTTAGGGGAAATCGGGGGTGTGGGTGATTCACCCCTCCACTTT. Amino acids: CASRLGEIGGVGDSPLHF. V usage is TRBV12-2 and J usage is TRBJ1-6. TRBV12-2 is a documented pseudogene. This CDR3 is built from 18 residues.

This rearrangement joins TRBV7-2 to TRBJ2-7; D gene uncertain. This CDR3 is built from 16 residues. V was pared by 5 bases and J by 2 bases, with 19 bases between. Germline V gene lookup returns CDR1 SGHTA and CDR2 FQGNSA. The CDR3 nucleotides are TGTGCCAGCAGCCCACCGGCAGTCGGATTACCCTACGAGCAGTACTTC. This gives the protein CASSPPAVGLPYEQYF.

This chain connects TRBV7-3 to TRBJ1-1, with 8 positions matching TRBD1. CDR1 is SGHTA, CDR2 FQGTGA, per germline. V shed 5 bases, J shed 5 bases, and the junction held 7 bases outside the gene matches. CDR3 size: 14 residues. The chain's CDR3 is CASSLNTGGTEAFF. CDR3 DNA sequence: TGTGCCAGCAGCCTTAATACAGGGGGTACTGAAGCTTTCTTT.